The clone carrying this T cell receptor beta chain was detected only a few times. This entry belongs to a study of cytomegalovirus exposure and HLA in healthy donors. The PCR made use of 60 Vbeta and 13 Jbeta primers. Profiled with immunoSEQ multiplex PCR; TCRdb holds only in-frame clones, not every one. The sample holds about 160,000 clones, approximately 76% seen once. In germline, CDR1 is MDHEN, CDR2 SYDVKM. V lost 8 bases and J lost 0, with 14 bases in between. This CDR3 has 14 amino acids. This TCR was sampled from a man aged 55-75 years in good health and CMV-seronegative. This rearrangement joins TRBV28 to TRBJ2-7; TRBD1 might be the D (5 bases). The sample consisted of PBMCs. The CDR3 bases are TGTGCCAGCCATCAGGGAATAAGCTCCTACGAGCAGTACTTC. Protein sequence: CASHQGISSYEQYF.